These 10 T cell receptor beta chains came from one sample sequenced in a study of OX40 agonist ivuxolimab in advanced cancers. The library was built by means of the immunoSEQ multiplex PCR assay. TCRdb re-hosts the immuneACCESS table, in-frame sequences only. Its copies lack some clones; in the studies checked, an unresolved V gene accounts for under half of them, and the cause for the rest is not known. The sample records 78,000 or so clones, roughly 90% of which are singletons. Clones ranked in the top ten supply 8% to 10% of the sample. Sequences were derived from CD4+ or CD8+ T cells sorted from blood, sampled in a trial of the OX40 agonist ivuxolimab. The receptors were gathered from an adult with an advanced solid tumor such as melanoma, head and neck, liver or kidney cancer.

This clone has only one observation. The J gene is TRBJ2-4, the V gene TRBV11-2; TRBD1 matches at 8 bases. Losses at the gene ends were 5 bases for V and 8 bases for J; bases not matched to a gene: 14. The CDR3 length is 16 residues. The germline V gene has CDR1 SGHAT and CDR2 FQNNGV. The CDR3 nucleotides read TGTGCCAGCAGCATGGGGGTGCTCGCACAGGGGGACATTCAGTACTTC. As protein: CASSMGVLAQGDIQYF.

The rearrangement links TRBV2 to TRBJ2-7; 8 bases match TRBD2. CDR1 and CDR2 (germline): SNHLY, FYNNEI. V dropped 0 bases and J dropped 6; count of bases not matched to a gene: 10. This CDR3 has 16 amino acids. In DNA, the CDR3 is TGTGCCAGCAGTGAAGCGCGGGGGGCTCCATTAGGCGAGCAGTACTTC. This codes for CASSEARGAPLGEQYF.

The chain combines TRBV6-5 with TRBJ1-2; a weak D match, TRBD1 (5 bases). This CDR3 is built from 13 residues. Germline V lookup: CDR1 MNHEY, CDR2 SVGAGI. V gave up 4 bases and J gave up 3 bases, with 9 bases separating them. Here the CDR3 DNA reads TGTGCCAGCAGTTCGGGGGGATACTATGGCTACACCTTC. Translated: CASSSGGYYGYTF.

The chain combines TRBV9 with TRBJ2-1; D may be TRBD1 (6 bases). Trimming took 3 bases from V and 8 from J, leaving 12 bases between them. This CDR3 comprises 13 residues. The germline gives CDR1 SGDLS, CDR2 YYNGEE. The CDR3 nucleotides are TGTGCCAGCAGCGAACAGGGCTTGGATGAGCAGTTCTTC. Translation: CASSEQGLDEQFF.

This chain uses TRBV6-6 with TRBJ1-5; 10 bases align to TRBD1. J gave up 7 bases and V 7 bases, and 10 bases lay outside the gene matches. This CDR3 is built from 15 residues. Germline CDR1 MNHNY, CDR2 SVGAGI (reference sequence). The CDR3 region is CASNPGGQGSQPQHF. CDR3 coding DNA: TGTGCCAGCAATCCCGGGGGACAGGGGAGCCAGCCCCAGCATTTT.

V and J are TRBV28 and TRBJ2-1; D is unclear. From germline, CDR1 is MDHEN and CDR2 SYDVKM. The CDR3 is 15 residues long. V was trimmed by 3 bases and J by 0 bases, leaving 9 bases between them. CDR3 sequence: CASSFVGSSYNEQFF. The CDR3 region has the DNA TGTGCCAGCAGTTTCGTGGGTAGCTCCTACAATGAGCAGTTCTTC. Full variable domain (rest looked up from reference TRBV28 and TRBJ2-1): DVKVTQSSRYLVKRTGEKVFLECVQDMDHENMFWYRQDPGLGLRLIYFSYDVKMKEKGDIPEGYSVSREKKERFSLILESASTNQTSMYLCASSFVGSSYNEQFFGPGTRLTVL.

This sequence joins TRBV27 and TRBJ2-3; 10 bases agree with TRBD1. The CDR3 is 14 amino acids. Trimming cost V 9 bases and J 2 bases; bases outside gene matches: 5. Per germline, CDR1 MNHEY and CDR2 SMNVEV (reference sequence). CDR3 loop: CASGGQGNTDTQYF. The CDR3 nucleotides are TGTGCCAGTGGGGGACAGGGGAACACAGATACGCAGTATTTT.

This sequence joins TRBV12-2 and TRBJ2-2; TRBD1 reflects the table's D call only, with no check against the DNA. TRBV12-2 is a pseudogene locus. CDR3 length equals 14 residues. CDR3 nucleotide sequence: TGTGCAAGTCGCACAGAAGTCTACACCGGGGAGCTGTTTTTT. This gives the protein CASRTEVYTGELFF.

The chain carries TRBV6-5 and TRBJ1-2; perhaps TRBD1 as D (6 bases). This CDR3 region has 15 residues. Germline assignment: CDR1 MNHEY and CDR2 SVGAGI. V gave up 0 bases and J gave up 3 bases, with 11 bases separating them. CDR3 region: CASSYSRGHYYGYTF. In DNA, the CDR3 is TGTGCCAGCAGTTACTCCAGGGGCCATTACTATGGCTACACCTTC.

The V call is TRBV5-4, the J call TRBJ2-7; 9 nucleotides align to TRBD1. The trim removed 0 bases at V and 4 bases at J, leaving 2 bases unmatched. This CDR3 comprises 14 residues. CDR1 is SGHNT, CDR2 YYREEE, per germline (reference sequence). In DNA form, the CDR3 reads TGTGCCAGCAGCTTGGACAGGGGGCGTTACGAGCAGTACTTC. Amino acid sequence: CASSLDRGRYEQYF.